This entry concerns a single TCR beta chain. This clonotype was recorded once. The specificity of this receptor is unknown. Base qualities are not at hand, and no much larger clone is one base apart. A single read offers scant evidence. For repertoire sequencing, TCR beta CDR3 regions were amplified from RNA transcripts. A first-round RT-PCR used HTBI primers with the Qiagen OneStep RT-PCR kit, followed by a second-round multiplex PCR, size selection and purification. Sequencing of the libraries was carried out on an Illumina HiSeq2000 in paired-end mode with 100 bp reads. For the original study's pipeline: Reads were processed with SOAPnuke, discarding reads with adapters, uncalled bases, mean Phred below 15, or no exact constant-primer or identifier match. High-quality paired reads were merged with COPE v1.2.5. Each unique nucleotide sequence was treated as a clonotype, and MiTCR v1.1 was used to align the clonotypes to the IMGT TRB V, D and J references. The analysis was limited to V-J combinations with a frequency above 0.0001, which together covered 99% to 99.2% of the repertoires. For each V-J combination, a TCR clonal expansion and chaos score was defined as F50 clonal expansion divided by the chaos observed in the TCRdist matrix. Welch's t-statistics and random forest were used to reduce the features to some 13 V-J combinations, which were then used as input to a naive Bayes classifier. The similarity between thyroid and blood repertoires was quantified using the Morisita-Horn index. TCRdb itself trimmed the public reads at Q25 with fastp, ran MiXCR and retained productive beta chains. Merged by CDR3 protein, the rows form single entries marked with the most common genes and DNA. The V and J calls reflect TCRdb's pipeline rather than the authors' work. The sample data list about 400,000 distinct CDR3 sequences, and around 20% of these were observed just once. Around 3.1% of the sample comes from the top ten.

V and J are trimmed by 3 bases and 8 bases, and the gene matches miss 8 bases of the junction. Taken from cysteine to phenylalanine, the CDR3 has 13 residues. CDR3 DNA is the only sequence kept; it has 39 bases, read in frame from the first base. CDR1 is given as SQVTM and CDR2 as ANQGSEA, both from the germline V gene. A patient counted as having stable hyperthyroidism if there was no progression to ophthalmopathy within 18 months of follow-up. Hyperthyroidism patients were newly diagnosed, with disease duration under 2 months, and aged 18 to 65 years. Patients were excluded if they had other autoimmune diseases, uncontrolled infections, pregnancy or lactation. Clinical symptoms, serum thyroxine, TRAb, thyroid ultrasound and orbital computed tomography were used for diagnosis. Using Ficoll-Paque density gradient centrifugation, PBMCs were isolated from less than 13 ml of fresh peripheral blood. Trizol reagent was used to extract the total RNA, and its quality was then checked on an Agilent 2100 Bioanalyzer.

This sample is part of a study of Graves' ophthalmopathy and Graves' hyperthyroidism (dated by TCRdb to the late 2010s). Turning to the overall study: Peripheral blood was collected at initial diagnosis, before any treatment. In several hyperthyroidism patients, the T-cell repertoire of thyroid tissue was compared with the T-cell repertoire of blood. For independent validation, a separate cohort was made up of 18 hyperthyroidism patients plus 17 patients who later progressed from hyperthyroidism to ophthalmopathy. The roughly 100 discovery patients were randomly split 7:3 into training and test sets. In total, 120 to 150 blood samples were TCR-sequenced: 40 to 45 ophthalmopathy, approximately 75 hyperthyroidism and approximately 17 hyperthyroidism-to-ophthalmopathy patients. A discovery set of 90 to 100 patients (around 44 ophthalmopathy, about 58 stable hyperthyroidism) was enrolled to explore V-J signatures distinguishing ophthalmopathy from hyperthyroidism. To tell Graves' ophthalmopathy apart from Graves' hyperthyroidism, and to predict which patients would progress to ophthalmopathy, the study relied on TCR beta repertoire signatures. Once sampling was done, hyperthyroidism patients were given methimazole at a starting dose of 30 mg daily, while ophthalmopathy patients were given high-dose intravenous methylprednisolone. General findings and caveats noted by the study authors: Among expanded thyroid clonotypes with frequency above 0.001, most also showed up in blood, which suggests that blood repertoires may reflect the thyroid immune response. The 13-signature model separated ophthalmopathy from stable hyperthyroidism with roughly 88% sensitivity and 81.08% specificity in cross-validation, and 80%/75% in the test set. Sample size was not statistically predetermined, and group allocation was not concealed from the investigators. In validation, the model predicted ophthalmopathy progression with less than 71% sensitivity and around 72% specificity; roughly 12 predicted patients were CT-confirmed with GO in a median of 6.5 months.

The chain employs TRBV29-1 and TRBJ1-2, with 8 middle bases fitting TRBD1. This clonotype was obtained from a woman aged 18-30 years with stable Graves' hyperthyroidism. Donor details come from another sample of the same person, matched by shared clones. The sequenced material came from peripheral blood. The nucleotide sequence is given as TGCAGCGTTGATCGGACAGGGAGTTGGGGCTACACCTTC. Translated, it reads CSVDRTGSWGYTF.